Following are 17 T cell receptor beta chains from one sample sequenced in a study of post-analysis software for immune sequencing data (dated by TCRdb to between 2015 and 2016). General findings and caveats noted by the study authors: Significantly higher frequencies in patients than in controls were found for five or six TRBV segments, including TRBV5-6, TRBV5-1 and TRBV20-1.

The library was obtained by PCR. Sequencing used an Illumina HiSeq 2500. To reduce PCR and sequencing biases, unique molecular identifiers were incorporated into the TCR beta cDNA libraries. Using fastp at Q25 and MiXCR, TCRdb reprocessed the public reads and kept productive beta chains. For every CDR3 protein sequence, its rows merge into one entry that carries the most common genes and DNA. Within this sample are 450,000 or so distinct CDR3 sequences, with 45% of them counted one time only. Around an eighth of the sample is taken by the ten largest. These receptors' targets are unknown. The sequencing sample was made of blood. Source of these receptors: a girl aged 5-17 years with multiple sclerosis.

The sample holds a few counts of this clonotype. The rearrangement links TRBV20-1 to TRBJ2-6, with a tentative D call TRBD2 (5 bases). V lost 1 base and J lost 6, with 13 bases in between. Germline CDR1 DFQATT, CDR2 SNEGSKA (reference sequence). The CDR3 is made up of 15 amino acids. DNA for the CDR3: TGCAGTGCTAGAGCGGGATCGGGAAAGGCCAACGTCCTGACTTTC. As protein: CSARAGSGKANVLTF.

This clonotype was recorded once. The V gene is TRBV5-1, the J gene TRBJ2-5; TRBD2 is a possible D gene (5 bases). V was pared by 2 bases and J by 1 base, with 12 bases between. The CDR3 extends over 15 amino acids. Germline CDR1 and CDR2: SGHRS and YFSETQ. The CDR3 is CASSLTRRPQETQYF. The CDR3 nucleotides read TGCGCCAGCAGCTTAACTAGGCGGCCCCAAGAGACCCAGTACTTC.

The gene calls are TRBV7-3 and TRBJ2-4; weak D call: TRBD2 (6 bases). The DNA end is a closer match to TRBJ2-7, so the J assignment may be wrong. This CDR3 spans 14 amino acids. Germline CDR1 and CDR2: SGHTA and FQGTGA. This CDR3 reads CASSLGRPGGEQYF. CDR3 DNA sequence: TGTGCCAGCAGCCTGGGACGCCCCGGGGGCGAGCAGTACTTC.

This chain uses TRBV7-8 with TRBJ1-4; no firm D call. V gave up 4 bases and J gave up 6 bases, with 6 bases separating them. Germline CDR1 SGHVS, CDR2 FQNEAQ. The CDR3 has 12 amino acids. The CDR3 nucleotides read TGTGCCAGCAGCTCCCTGGATGAAAAACTGTTTTTT. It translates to CASSSLDEKLFF.

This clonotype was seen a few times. CDR3 coding DNA: TGCAGTGCCCCCCCGCTCCGCGGGAGGAACGCAGATACGCAGTATTTT. Its protein product is CSAPPLRGRNADTQYF. The chain has TRBV20-1 and TRBJ2-3; 8 bases line up with TRBD2. Trimming removed 6 bases from V and 4 bases from J; junction bases left unmatched: 15. The germline V gene encodes CDR1 DFQATT and CDR2 SNEGSKA (reference sequence). CDR3 length: 16 residues.

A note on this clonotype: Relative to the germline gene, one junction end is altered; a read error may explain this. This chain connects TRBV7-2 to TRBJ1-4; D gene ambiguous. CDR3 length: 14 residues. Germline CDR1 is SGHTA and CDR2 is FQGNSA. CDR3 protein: CASSPRTQNEKRFF. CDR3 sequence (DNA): TGTGCCAGCAGCCCCCGAACGCAGAATGAAAAACGGTTTTTT.

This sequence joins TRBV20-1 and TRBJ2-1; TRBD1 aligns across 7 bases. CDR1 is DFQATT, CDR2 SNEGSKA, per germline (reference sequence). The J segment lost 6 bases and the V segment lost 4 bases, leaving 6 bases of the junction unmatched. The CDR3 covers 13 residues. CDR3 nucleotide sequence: TGCAGTGCTACACGGGACAGCTGCAATGAGCAGTTCTTC. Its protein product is CSATRDSCNEQFF.

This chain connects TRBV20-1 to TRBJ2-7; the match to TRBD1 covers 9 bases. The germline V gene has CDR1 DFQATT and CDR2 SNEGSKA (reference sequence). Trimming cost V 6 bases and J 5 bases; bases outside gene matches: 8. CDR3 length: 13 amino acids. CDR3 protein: CSAPGQGRNEQYF. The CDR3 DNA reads TGCAGTGCCCCAGGACAGGGGAGGAACGAGCAGTACTTC.

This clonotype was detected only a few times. CDR3 amino acids: CASRDSTYEQYF. CDR3 nucleotide sequence: TGTGCCAGCCGGGACAGTACCTACGAGCAGTACTTC. The V gene is TRBV25-1, the J gene TRBJ2-7, with 7 bases matching TRBD1. Looked up from germline, CDR1 is MGHDK and CDR2 is SYGVNS. V dropped 8 bases and J dropped 2; count of bases not matched to a gene: 3. The CDR3 has 12 residues.

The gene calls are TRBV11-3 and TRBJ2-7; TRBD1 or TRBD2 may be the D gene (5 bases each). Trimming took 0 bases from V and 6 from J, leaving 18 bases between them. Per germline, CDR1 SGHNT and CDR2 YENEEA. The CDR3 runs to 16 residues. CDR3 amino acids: CASSLDTGRGTSEQYF. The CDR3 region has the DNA TGTGCCAGCAGCTTAGATACGGGACGCGGAACCTCCGAGCAGTACTTC.

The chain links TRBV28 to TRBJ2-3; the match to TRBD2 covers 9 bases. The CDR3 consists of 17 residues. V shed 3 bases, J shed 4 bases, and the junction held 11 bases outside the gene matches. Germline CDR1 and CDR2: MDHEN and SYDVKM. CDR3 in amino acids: CASSFRGGREAADTQYF. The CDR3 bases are TGTGCCAGCAGTTTTCGGGGCGGGAGGGAGGCCGCAGATACGCAGTATTTT.

The chain's CDR3 is CASSSLIRANTEAFF. For the CDR3, the DNA is TGTGCCAGCAGTTCATTAATCCGGGCGAACACTGAAGCTTTCTTT. This chain links TRBV28 with TRBJ1-1; D ambiguous. Trimming cost V 4 bases and J 1 base, with 13 bases left between them. Germline loops: CDR1 MDHEN, CDR2 SYDVKM. The CDR3 has 15 amino acids.

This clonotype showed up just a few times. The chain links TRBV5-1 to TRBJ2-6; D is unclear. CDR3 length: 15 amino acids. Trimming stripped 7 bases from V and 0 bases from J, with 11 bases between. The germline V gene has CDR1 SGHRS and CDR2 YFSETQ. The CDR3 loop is CASDTHRSGANVLTF. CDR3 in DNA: TGCGCCAGCGATACCCACCGCTCTGGGGCCAACGTCCTGACTTTC.

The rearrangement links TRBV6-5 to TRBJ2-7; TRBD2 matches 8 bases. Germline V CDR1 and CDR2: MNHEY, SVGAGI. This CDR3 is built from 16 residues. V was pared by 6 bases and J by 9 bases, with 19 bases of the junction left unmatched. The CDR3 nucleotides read TGTGCCAGCAGCTCCTGGAGGGTAGCGGGGACCGACGGGCAGTACTTC. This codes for CASSSWRVAGTDGQYF.

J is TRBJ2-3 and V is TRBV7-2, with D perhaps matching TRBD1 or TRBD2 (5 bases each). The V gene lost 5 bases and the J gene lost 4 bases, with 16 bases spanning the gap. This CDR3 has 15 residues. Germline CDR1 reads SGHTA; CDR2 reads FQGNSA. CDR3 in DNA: TGTGCCAGCAGCCCTTGGACGGGGCTGGCAGATACGCAGTATTTT. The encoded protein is CASSPWTGLADTQYF.

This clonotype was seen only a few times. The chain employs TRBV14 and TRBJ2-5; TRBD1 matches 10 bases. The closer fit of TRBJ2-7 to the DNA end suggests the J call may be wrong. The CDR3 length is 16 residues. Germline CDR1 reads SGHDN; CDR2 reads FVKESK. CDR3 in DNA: TGTGCCAGCAGCCAAGTATATCGACAGGGGGCTGACGAGCAGTACTTC. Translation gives CASSQVYRQGADEQYF.

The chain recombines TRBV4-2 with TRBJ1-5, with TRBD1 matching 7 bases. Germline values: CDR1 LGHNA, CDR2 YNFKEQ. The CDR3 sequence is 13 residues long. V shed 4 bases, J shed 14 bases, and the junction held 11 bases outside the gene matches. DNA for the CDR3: TGTGCCAGCAGCCGGACCCAGGGGGGGGGTGAGCATTTT. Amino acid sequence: CASSRTQGGGEHF.